This entry concerns a single TCR beta chain. The sample holds many counts of this clonotype. Its antigen is currently not known. The record has no base qualities; no much larger clone is one base away. This specimen comes from a study of HIV-infected children after antiretroviral therapy interruption (dated by TCRdb to about 2019). Concerning the study at large: Eight children were included: four on planned treatment interruption and four on continuous treatment, all with CD4+ count above 500 and viral load below 50 copies/ml. Alongside measurements of thymic output, TCR repertoires of children on planned treatment interruption were compared with TCR repertoires of children on continuous antiretroviral treatment. Continuous-treatment samples were analyzed from corresponding weeks 0, 48 and 150. Recorded exposure to EBV and CMV was present in most of the participating children. Interruption-arm samples came from week 0, week 12, end of interruption (week 24 or 48), and about 3 years after study end. Median age was about 9.8 years in the interruption group and approximately 8 years in the continuous treatment group. Overall study outcomes, separate from this receptor: The low number of patients is a limitation and the data should be interpreted with caution. In the naive CD4+ repertoires of PTI patients, CDR3 sharing between time points dropped after the start of interruption, while many sequences were shared between the end of interruption and 3 years later. The naive CD4+ Gini coefficient rose by the end of treatment interruption, suggesting clonal expansion, and returned to baseline by 3 years. The sorted CD45RA+ naive cells might contain minor non-naive CD45RA+ populations, such as EMRA or stem memory cells.

According to the study, the label for this sample's treatment or condition signals: PENTA 11 planned treatment interruption arm or continuous ART arm. The participants, all children from the United Kingdom aged 2 to 15 years, had been on at least three-drug ART for a minimum of 24 weeks. The study required cryopreserved PBMCs containing at least 5 million viable cells, and a handful of candidate patients were excluded because of low viable PBMC yield. Using a FACSAria III cell sorter, naive CD4+ CD45RA+ CD45RO- T cells were FACS-sorted out of thawed PBMCs. Sorted cells were fixed, and RNA was extracted using the RNeasy FFPE kit followed by the RNeasy Micro kit. Libraries were made using 3' RACE. To correct PCR amplification bias, TCR libraries were generated from RNA with a 3' RACE protocol that used unique molecular identifiers. Amplicon libraries were pooled in groups of up to 12 and sequenced on an Illumina MiSeq using v2 2x250 paired-end chemistry. The source study handled its data this way. Decombinator was used to process the reads, assigning V and J genes and CDR3 and applying barcode-based correction of errors and PCR bias. Repertoires were subsampled to equal depth before Gini coefficient calculation using the R ineq package. CDR3 similarity was assessed with GLIPH, Hamming distance and a shared triplet metric. TCRdb trimmed public reads at Q25 via fastp, called clones via MiXCR and kept in-frame beta chains. Rows with a matching CDR3 protein are joined into one entry that keeps the most common DNA and genes. Clone size and V and J calls follow TCRdb, not the original study. In all, the sample holds tens of thousands of distinct CDR3 sequences, and around 4% of those were seen once. The ten top clones hold 0.7% of the sample.

Spanning cysteine to phenylalanine, the CDR3 consists of 15 amino acids. The sequence is cut down to CDR3 DNA, 45 bases in frame from base 1. CDR1 and CDR2 are read off the germline V gene as SGHAT and FQNNGV. From V the trimming removes 5 bases and from J it removes 2 bases, while the gene matches leave 5 bases of the junction unaccounted for. The rearranged chain carries TRBV11-2 and TRBJ2-3, and TRBD2 aligns with 9 junction nucleotides. The material was CD45RA+ CD4+ T cells from PBMCs, pooled from several time points, obtained from a donor given antiretroviral therapy, either interrupted or continuous. The cell subset or site label for this specimen denotes: naive CD4+ CD45RA+ CD45RO- T cells. This clonotype originated in a pool of human donors with HIV. In nucleotides, the sequence is TGTGCCAGCAGCACGACTAGCGGTTACACAGATACGCAGTATTTT. Translated, this gives CASSTTSGYTDTQYF.